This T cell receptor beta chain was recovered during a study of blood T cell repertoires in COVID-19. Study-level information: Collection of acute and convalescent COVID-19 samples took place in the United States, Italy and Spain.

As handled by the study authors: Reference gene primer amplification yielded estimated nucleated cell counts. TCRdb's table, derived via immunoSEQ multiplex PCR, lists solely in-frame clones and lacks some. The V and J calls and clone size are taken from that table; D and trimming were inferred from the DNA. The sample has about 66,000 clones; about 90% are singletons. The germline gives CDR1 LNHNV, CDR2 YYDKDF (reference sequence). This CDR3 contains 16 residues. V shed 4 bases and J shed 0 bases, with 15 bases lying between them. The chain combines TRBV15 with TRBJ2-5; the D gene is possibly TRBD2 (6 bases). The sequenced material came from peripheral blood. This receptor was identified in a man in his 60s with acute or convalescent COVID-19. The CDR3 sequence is CATSTRVGGDQETQYF. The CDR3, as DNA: TGTGCCACCAGCACTAGGGTGGGGGGAGACCAAGAGACCCAGTACTTC.